Listed below are T cell receptor beta chains from one sample, sequenced in a study of T cells in Graves' hyperthyroidism and ophthalmopathy. One entry per CDR3 protein, called by TCRdb with MiXCR from the multiplex PCR reads. The sample includes almost 600,000 distinct CDR3 sequences, around 46% of them seen just once. The sequencing sample was made of peripheral blood or thyroid tissue (not recorded which). These receptors were obtained from a young woman with Graves' hyperthyroidism. Both conserved end residues are part of each CDR3. D genes are given only for firm matches. The size of a clone is reported for some rows only, either as once, few or many, or as a class for expanded clones.

clone size	D gene	J gene	V gene	CDR3 protein	CDR3 DNA
few	TRBD2	TRBJ2-5	TRBV12-3/TRBV12-4	CASSHSGRRLTQETQYF	TGTGCCAGCAGTCATAGCGGGAGACGATTAACCCAAGAGACCCAGTACTTC
.	TRBD1	TRBJ2-5	TRBV7-2	CASSSQGAEGFNF	TGTGCCAGCAGCTCCCAGGGGGCGGAGGGGTTCAACTTC
many	.	TRBJ1-2	TRBV12-5	CASGLVRGDGYTF	TGTGCTAGTGGTTTGGTAAGAGGGGACGGCTACACCTTC
.	TRBD1	TRBJ2-5	TRBV29-1	CSVLGDRVRDAETQYF	TGCAGCGTTCTGGGGGACAGGGTCCGGGACGCAGAGACCCAGTACTTC
.	TRBD1	TRBJ2-7	TRBV29-1	CSSQGIRAEQYF	TGCAGCTCACAGGGGATAAGGGCCGAGCAGTACTTC
.	TRBD1	TRBJ2-6	TRBV24-1	CATSDTRDSPSGANVLTF	TGTGCCACCAGTGATACCCGGGACAGCCCCTCTGGGGCCAACGTCCTGACTTTC
.	TRBD1	TRBJ2-2	TRBV7-2	CASSEFDSDRANTGELFF	TGTGCCAGCAGCGAGTTTGACTCGGACAGGGCAAACACCGGGGAGCTGTTTTTT
.	.	TRBJ2-3	TRBV7-9	CASSMLWRTSTDTQYF	TGTGCCAGCAGTATGCTGTGGCGGACTAGCACAGATACGCAGTATTTT
.	.	TRBJ1-2	TRBV29-1	CSLGQGYYGYTF	TGCAGCTTAGGGCAGGGCTACTATGGCTACACCTTC
few	TRBD2	TRBJ2-5	TRBV7-6	CASKPRLAGQETQYF	TGTGCCAGCAAACCGCGACTAGCGGGGCAAGAGACCCAGTACTTC
few	TRBD1	TRBJ2-7	TRBV24-1	CATSAGTESYEQYF	TGTGCCACCAGCGCCGGGACAGAGTCCTACGAGCAGTACTTC
.	.	TRBJ2-1	TRBV13	CASSEDNEQFF	TGTGCCAGCAGTGAGGACAATGAGCAGTTCTTC
many	TRBD1	TRBJ1-2	TRBV12-3/TRBV12-4	CASSLTGDGYGYTF	TGTGCCAGCAGTTTAACAGGGGATGGGTATGGCTACACCTTC
many	TRBD1	TRBJ1-1	TRBV19	CASSIGQGAYTEAFF	TGTGCCAGTAGTATTGGACAGGGGGCTTACACTGAAGCTTTCTTT
.	TRBD1	TRBJ2-7	TRBV7-8	CASSPFPGQGAPYEQYF	TGTGCCAGCAGCCCATTTCCGGGACAGGGGGCTCCCTACGAGCAGTACTTC
once	.	TRBJ2-6	TRBV12-3/TRBV12-4	CASSFIRVAGANVLTF	TGTGCCAGCAGTTTTATCAGGGTGGCTGGGGCCAACGTCCTGACTTTC
many	.	TRBJ1-2	TRBV7-2	CASSLTPRANYGYTF	TGTGCCAGCAGCTTAACTCCTCGAGCTAACTATGGCTACACCTTC
.	TRBD1	TRBJ1-2	TRBV10-3	CAIRTGTAQYGYTF	TGTGCCATCAGAACCGGGACAGCGCAATATGGCTACACCTTC
.	TRBD1	TRBJ1-1	TRBV5-1	CASSSGGRGNTEAFF	TGCGCCAGCAGCTCAGGGGGCAGGGGGAACACTGAAGCTTTCTTT
.	.	TRBJ2-7	TRBV20-1	CSASDSHRGDEQYF	TGCAGTGCTAGCGACAGCCACAGAGGGGACGAGCAGTACTTC
many	.	TRBJ1-3	TRBV6-5	CASILGSSGNTIYF	TGTGCCAGCATATTAGGGAGCTCTGGAAACACCATATATTTT
.	.	TRBJ1-1	TRBV2	CARRGPVNTEAFF	TGTGCTAGGCGGGGGCCGGTGAACACTGAAGCTTTCTTT
.	TRBD1	TRBJ2-7	TRBV7-2	CASSSSRDRAYEQYF	TGTGCCAGCAGCTCGTCCCGGGACAGGGCATACGAGCAGTACTTC
.	.	TRBJ2-6	TRBV7-3	CASSLNPGVRNAGANVLTF	TGTGCCAGCAGCTTAAACCCTGGGGTGAGAAACGCCGGGGCCAACGTCCTGACTTTC
many	TRBD1	TRBJ1-4	TRBV20-1	CSARSVPTGSNEKLFF	TGCAGTGCTAGATCCGTTCCGACAGGGAGTAATGAAAAACTGTTTTTT
many	.	TRBJ2-5	TRBV20-1	CSAWTSRGETQYF	TGCAGTGCTTGGACTTCCCGGGGAGAGACCCAGTACTTC
.	.	TRBJ2-5	TRBV29-1	CSVVSAGETQYF	TGCAGCGTTGTTTCGGCGGGAGAGACCCAGTACTTC
many	.	TRBJ1-5	TRBV5-8	CASSSPTGRRQPQHF	TGTGCCAGCAGCTCACCCACAGGGAGGCGGCAGCCCCAGCATTTT
.	TRBD1	TRBJ2-5	TRBV20-1	CSARSYRGDQYF	TGCAGTGCTAGATCTTACAGGGGGGATCAGTACTTC
.	.	TRBJ1-1	TRBV12-3/TRBV12-4	CASRTVRGSRPEAFF	TGTGCCAGCAGGACGGTGAGGGGCTCTAGGCCTGAAGCTTTCTTT
many	.	TRBJ1-1	TRBV9	CASSVAGGPNTEAFF	TGTGCCAGCAGCGTAGCGGGGGGCCCCAACACTGAAGCTTTCTTT
many	TRBD1	TRBJ1-2	TRBV7-6	CASSPRTGANYGYTF	TGTGCCAGCAGCCCCAGGACAGGGGCTAACTATGGCTACACCTTC
.	.	TRBJ2-7	TRBV10-3	CAISESGRGTQNYYEQYF	TGTGCCATCAGTGAGTCGGGTCGCGGGACCCAGAATTACTACGAGCAGTACTTC